The 9 T cell receptor beta chains listed next were all sequenced from one sample in a study of Graves' ophthalmopathy and Graves' hyperthyroidism. Researchers took RNA transcripts and amplified TCR beta CDR3 regions from them. HTBI-primed first-round RT-PCR preceded second-round multiplex PCR. One entry per CDR3 protein, called by TCRdb with MiXCR from the multiplex PCR reads. This table has over a million distinct CDR3 sequences, 36% appearing once. Specimen: peripheral blood or thyroid tissue (not recorded which). These receptors were collected from an adult man with Graves' hyperthyroidism.

This sequence joins TRBV7-9 and TRBJ1-2, with D perhaps matching TRBD1 (5 bases). V shed 2 bases and J shed 1 base, with 11 bases lying between them. Germline V gene sequence: CDR1 SEHNR, CDR2 FQNEAQ (reference sequence). This CDR3 has 15 amino acids. CDR3 residues: CASSLPGTDNYGYTF. CDR3 nucleotides: TGTGCCAGCAGCTTACCGGGGACGGATAACTATGGCTACACCTTC.

The chain is built from TRBV12-3 or TRBV12-4 and TRBJ1-5, with 7 nucleotides matching TRBD1. The J segment lost 6 bases and the V segment lost 3 bases, leaving 5 bases of the junction unmatched. This CDR3 has 14 amino acids. The CDR3 loop is CASSFGTVGQPQHF. CDR3 DNA sequence: TGTGCCAGCAGTTTTGGGACAGTAGGTCAGCCCCAGCATTTT.

This clonotype was recorded a few times. The chain is built from TRBV7-9 and TRBJ1-6; 10 nucleotides agree with TRBD1. The germline V gene encodes CDR1 SEHNR and CDR2 FQNEAQ (reference sequence). With V trimmed by 5 bases and J by 7 bases, 11 bases remained unmatched. This CDR3 region has 17 residues. CDR3 amino acids: CASSLRQGAFGNSPLHF. Written as DNA, the CDR3 is TGTGCCAGCAGCCTTCGACAGGGGGCATTTGGGAATTCACCCCTCCACTTT.

At least ten counts were recorded for this clonotype. CDR3 loop: CSARNRYQETQYF. CDR3 nucleotides: TGCAGTGCTAGAAACCGGTACCAAGAGACCCAGTACTTC. The rearrangement joins TRBV20-1 to TRBJ2-5; D is uncertain. CDR1 is DFQATT, CDR2 SNEGSKA, per germline (reference sequence). CDR3 length equals 13 residues. Trimming took 2 bases from V and 0 from J, leaving 7 bases between them.

This clonotype was seen a few times. The chain carries TRBV3-1 and TRBJ2-5; TRBD2 is a possible D gene (6 bases). Germline-derived CDR1 and CDR2 are LGHDT and YNNKEL (reference sequence). There are 16 residues in the CDR3. Trimming shortened V by 3 bases and J by 0 bases, and 14 bases separated the two germline ends. CDR3 amino acids: CASSHALAMYQETQYF. The DNA for the CDR3 is TGTGCCAGCAGCCACGCGCTAGCGATGTACCAAGAGACCCAGTACTTC.

CDR3 sequence (DNA): TGTGCCAGCAGCCGCCAGGTCACCTACGAGCAGTACTTC. Translation gives CASSRQVTYEQYF. V and J are TRBV5-5 and TRBJ2-7; no reliable D call. Per germline, CDR1 SGHKS and CDR2 YYEKEE (reference sequence). The CDR3 spans 13 residues. Trimming left V 4 bases short and J 2 bases short, with 10 bases between.

The chain combines TRBV2 with TRBJ1-6, with D unclear. Germline V CDR1 and CDR2: SNHLY, FYNNEI. CDR3 length equals 16 residues. Trimming took off 6 bases at V and 6 bases at J, with 18 bases between the two ends. CDR3: CASSGRMSSANSPLHF. In nucleotides, the CDR3 is TGTGCCAGCAGCGGCAGGATGAGTTCAGCTAATTCACCCCTCCACTTT.

This clonotype was picked up a small number of times. The rearrangement uses TRBV4-1 and TRBJ2-5, with D tentatively TRBD1 (5 bases). The CDR3 has 14 residues. With 4 bases removed from V and 9 bases from J, the gap between germline ends came to 18 bases. Germline V lookup: CDR1 MGHRA, CDR2 YSYEKL. The CDR3 sequence: CASSPNGWAGPQYF. DNA for the CDR3: TGCGCCAGCAGCCCGAACGGATGGGCAGGGCCCCAGTACTTC.

Points on this clonotype: Germline and junction disagree at one end, which may indicate a read error. The chain combines TRBV6-2 or TRBV6-3 with TRBJ1-5; D is ambiguous. This CDR3 comprises 13 residues. CDR1 and CDR2 (germline): MNHEY, SVGEGT. The chain's CDR3 is CTSSLSGPWPQHF. The CDR3 DNA follows: TGTACCAGCAGCCTTTCCGGGCCTTGGCCCCAGCATTTT.